This TCR beta chain comes out of a study of CD8+CD57+ T cells in acquired aplastic anemia. Study information: Sorted CD4+ and CD8+ cells yielded DNA averaging approximately 3 ug. Study results and limitations: Patients versus controls showed no significant CD8+ Simpson's diversity difference.

This clonotype came up many times. The antigen remains unidentified. V was clipped by 3 bases and J by 6 bases, with 16 bases between them. The germline V gene has CDR1 SQVTM and CDR2 ANQGSEA. This CDR3 has 14 amino acids. Profiles of TCR beta VDJ and CDR3 were generated from a genomic DNA template. Each CDR3 protein is one row after TCRdb ran MiXCR on the reads. Among roughly 300,000 distinct CDR3 sequences listed, 55% to 65% were seen once. The clonotype originates from a human donor with severe aplastic anemia or a healthy control (not recorded which). The sample was sorted CD4+, CD8+, or CD8+CD57+ T cells (not recorded which) from PBMCs. V is TRBV29-1 and J is TRBJ2-3, with D perhaps matching TRBD1 (5 bases). The DNA of the CDR3 is TGCAGCGTTGAGACCACACAGGATAGGGATACGCAGTATTTT. This translates into CSVETTQDRDTQYF.